The clone carrying this T cell receptor (beta chain) was seen repeatedly, ten times or more. The antigen is unknown. Individual cDNA molecules each carried unique molecular identifiers attached by the library. MiXCR, run by TCRdb on the RACE reads, gives a single entry per CDR3 protein. This table has approximately 50,000 distinct CDR3 sequences, approximately 10% appearing once. The sample originates from a study of human T cells and chemical hapten exposure. About the research overall: Patch tests applied 0.01% DPC to the upper back, read at 6 days. Regarding the study as a whole: There was no change with DPC sensitization in TCRs above 1 in 1000 frequency.

The germline CDR1 and CDR2 sequences are MNHEY and SVGAGI. The CDR3 totals 14 residues. V lost 5 bases and J lost 0, with 10 bases in between. Sample time point: pre-sensitization, week 0. Treatment noted: therapeutic diphenylcyclopropenone sensitization with weekly scalp DPC. Specimen: whole blood, collected in connection with sensitization to the hapten diphenylcyclopropenone (DPC). The chain links TRBV6-5 to TRBJ1-1; possible D gene TRBD1, 5 bases. The receptor's source is a woman aged 35 to 49 with alopecia areata. Some clones in this sample may be carry-over from other donors' samples. The CDR3 sequence: CASSPGGLNTEAFF. In DNA, the CDR3 is TGTGCCAGCAGTCCGGGGGGTCTGAACACTGAAGCTTTCTTT.